The clone carrying this TCR beta chain was seen a handful of times. Alongside a J-beta primer mix, a sample-barcoded 5' primer served in a second PCR lasting about 7 to 11 cycles. TCRdb fed the 5' RACE reads into MiXCR, producing one record per CDR3 protein. The table includes about 1.8 million distinct CDR3 sequences, around 50% detected once. The sample comes from a study of blood T cells in healthy people across ages. At the level of the study: About one barcoded beta molecule per two T cells came from capture by template switching.

Russia was home to the donors, healthy Caucasian individuals aged roughly 6 to 90. With each sample, at least 5 micrograms of total RNA were extracted. CDR3 length: 11 residues. Looked up from germline, CDR1 is SQVTM and CDR2 is ANQGSEA. The chain is built from TRBV29-1 and TRBJ2-7; D not certain. The J call may be mistaken, given a closer DNA end match to TRBJ2-5. The TCR was taken from a woman aged 40 to 50 in good health. The specimen was blood. The CDR3 sequence: CSVSRAETQYF. The DNA of the CDR3 is TGCAGCGTTTCTCGAGCGGAGACCCAGTACTTC.